Listed here are 30 T cell receptor beta chains from one sample, sequenced in a study of cytomegalovirus exposure and HLA in healthy donors. Primers included in the PCR were 60 Vbeta and 13 Jbeta primers. The data were produced by immunoSEQ multiplex PCR, yet TCRdb's version contains in-frame clones alone and is incomplete. The sample holds about 140,000 clones, 80% seen once. Sequenced: PBMCs. Receptor source: a female donor in good health and CMV-seronegative.

The chain is built from TRBV6-9 and TRBJ1-5; D might be TRBD1 (6 bases). CDR1 MNHGY and CDR2 SVAAGI come from the germline V gene. V lost 2 bases and J lost 0, with 20 bases in between. CDR3 size: 19 residues. The CDR3 loop reads CASSYRAGARIYSNQPQHF. CDR3 nucleotide sequence: TGTGCCAGCAGTTATCGGGCAGGGGCCCGAATCTATAGCAATCAGCCCCAGCATTTT.

Worth noting for this clone: The same CDR3 is also encoded by other DNA sequences in this sample. The CDR3 DNA follows: TGTGCCAGCAGCGTAGGGGGCAGCCAAGAGACCCAGTACTTC. Its translation is CASSVGGSQETQYF. The rearrangement uses TRBV9 and TRBJ2-5; tentative D call: TRBD1 (5 bases). V lost 0 bases and J lost 1, with 7 bases in between. The CDR3 runs to 14 residues. CDR1 is SGDLS, CDR2 YYNGEE, per germline.

The V gene is TRBV7-7, the J gene TRBJ2-1, with D maybe TRBD2 (6 bases). V was pared by 4 bases and J by 10 bases, with 11 bases between. Germline lookup yields CDR1 SSHAT and CDR2 FNYEAQ (reference sequence). This CDR3 has 12 residues. The CDR3 coding sequence is TGTGCCAGCAGCTCGAGACTAGGGGAGCAGTTCTTC. Residues: CASSSRLGEQFF.

This chain uses TRBV6-5 with TRBJ1-1; 7 bases are a match to TRBD1. The CDR3 covers 15 residues. Germline CDR1 reads MNHEY; CDR2 reads SVGAGI. With 2 bases clipped from V and 5 bases from J, the junction kept 8 bases outside the gene matches. The CDR3 sequence is CASSYRAGGPTEAFF. CDR3 bases: TGTGCCAGCAGTTACCGGGCAGGGGGGCCGACTGAAGCTTTCTTT.

This sequence joins TRBV29-1 and TRBJ2-1, with 14 bases that match TRBD2. V dropped 5 bases and J dropped 9; count of bases not matched to a gene: 9. This CDR3 has 15 residues. Germline V gene lookup returns CDR1 SQVTM and CDR2 ANQGSEA. CDR3 in amino acids: CSVPTGTSGRSEQFF. In DNA, the CDR3 is TGCAGCGTTCCTACCGGGACTAGCGGGAGAAGTGAGCAGTTCTTC.

The chain combines TRBV28 with TRBJ2-7; 10 nucleotides agree with TRBD1. Germline assignment: CDR1 MDHEN and CDR2 SYDVKM. This CDR3 comprises 15 residues. The trim removed 5 bases at V and 5 bases at J, leaving 9 bases unmatched. CDR3 in DNA: TGTGCCAGCAGTGCTTGGCCGGGACAGGGGCACGAGCAGTACTTC. It translates to CASSAWPGQGHEQYF.

The chain recombines TRBV6-1 with TRBJ1-5, with 8 bases aligning to TRBD1. The CDR3 is 17 amino acids. The V and J ends lost 0 bases and 2 bases, in that order; junction bases with no gene match: 6. In germline, CDR1 is MNHNS, CDR2 SASEGT. Written as DNA, the CDR3 is TGTGCCAGCAGTGAAGCCTTATCAGGGGGCGGCAATCAGCCCCAGCATTTT. It codes for CASSEALSGGGNQPQHF.

V is TRBV6-5 and J is TRBJ2-3, with D possibly being TRBD2 (5 bases). The CDR3 is 13 residues long. V dropped 6 bases and J dropped 4 bases, with 11 bases sitting between them. Germline V gives CDR1 MNHEY, CDR2 SVGAGI. Here the CDR3 reads CASRAGRSDTQYF. Written as DNA, the CDR3 is TGTGCCAGCAGGGCGGGCCGATCAGATACGCAGTATTTT.

The chain combines TRBV2 with TRBJ2-5, with 11 positions matching TRBD2. Germline loops: CDR1 SNHLY, CDR2 FYNNEI. This CDR3 is 14 amino acids long. The V and J ends lost 3 bases and 4 bases, in that order; junction bases with no gene match: 1. CDR3 region: CASSDLAGGETQYF. The CDR3 coding sequence is TGTGCCAGCAGTGACCTAGCGGGAGGAGAGACCCAGTACTTC.

The gene calls are TRBV27 and TRBJ1-2, with TRBD1 matching over 8 bases. The ends lost 3 bases at V and 5 bases at J; junction bases unmatched: 2. The germline CDR1 and CDR2 sequences are MNHEY and SMNVEV (reference sequence). There are 13 residues in the CDR3. The CDR3 loop reads CASSLTGVYGYTF. The DNA of the CDR3 is TGTGCCAGCAGTTTGACAGGGGTTTATGGCTACACCTTC.

The chain links TRBV19 to TRBJ2-5; TRBD1 might be the D (5 bases). The ends were cut back, 7 bases at V and 2 bases at J, with 11 bases in the middle. The germline V gene encodes CDR1 LNHDA and CDR2 SQIVND (reference sequence). The CDR3 runs 13 residues. CDR3 residues: CASTGAAQETQYF. For the CDR3, the DNA is TGTGCCAGTACTGGGGCGGCGCAAGAGACCCAGTACTTC. The full variable domain, in which reference TRBV19 and TRBJ2-5 provide the parts outside the CDR3, is DGGITQSPKYLFRKEGQNVTLSCEQNLNHDAMYWYRQDPGQGLRLIYYSQIVNDFQKGDIAEGYSVSREKKESFPLTVTSAQKNPTAFYLCASTGAAQETQYFGPGTRLLVL.

The chain employs TRBV5-1 and TRBJ2-3, with 9 bases lining up with TRBD2. After removal of 4 bases from V and 2 bases from J, the junction contained 8 bases not matched to a gene. The CDR3 totals 16 residues. Germline values: CDR1 SGHRS, CDR2 YFSETQ. CDR3 DNA: TGCGCCAGCAGCACCTCGCTAGCGGGACCCACAGATACGCAGTATTTT. As protein: CASSTSLAGPTDTQYF.

The V and J genes are TRBV11-2 and TRBJ1-5; D perhaps matches TRBD1 (6 bases). The V end was cut by 3 bases, the J end by 7 bases, with 16 bases between. CDR1 and CDR2 from the germline V gene are SGHAT and FQNNGV. CDR3 length: 15 amino acids. The CDR3 is CASSFDGTRPQPQHF. CDR3 DNA: TGTGCCAGCAGCTTCGATGGGACAAGGCCCCAGCCCCAGCATTTT.

This chain joins TRBV4-1 and TRBJ2-7; weak D call: TRBD2 (6 bases). This CDR3 region has 14 residues. Per germline, CDR1 MGHRA and CDR2 YSYEKL. V gave up 0 bases and J gave up 4 bases, with 10 bases separating them. The chain's CDR3 is CASSQDWGLYEQYF. The DNA of the CDR3 is TGCGCCAGCAGCCAAGATTGGGGACTGTACGAGCAGTACTTC.

The chain combines TRBV7-9 with TRBJ1-1, with D possibly TRBD1 on 5 matching bases. This CDR3 spans 12 amino acids. Germline V gives CDR1 SEHNR, CDR2 FQNEAQ (reference sequence). Deletions cut 5 bases from V and 10 bases from J, with 14 bases between. CDR3 sequence: CASSLGGARAFF. Here the CDR3 DNA reads TGTGCCAGCAGCCTCGGGGGTGCCCGAGCTTTCTTT.

The rearrangement joins TRBV20-1 to TRBJ1-2, with D unclear. Germline V gene lookup returns CDR1 DFQATT and CDR2 SNEGSKA (reference sequence). This CDR3 spans 11 amino acids. Trimming removed 5 bases from V and 5 bases from J, with 9 bases in between. In DNA, the CDR3 is TGCAGTGCTCAGGCGGGGTATGGCTACACCTTC. Protein: CSAQAGYGYTF.

This clone was counted a few times. The chain carries TRBV7-3 and TRBJ1-1, with D uncertain. From germline, CDR1 is SGHTA and CDR2 FQGTGA. V lost 0 bases and J lost 4, with 12 bases in between. The CDR3 length is 15 residues. CDR3 DNA: TGTGCCAGCAGCTTAACGACTCTGGTGGGCACTGAAGCTTTCTTT. Translated: CASSLTTLVGTEAFF.

This clone was counted between two and nine times. This chain joins TRBV30 and TRBJ2-1; 9 positions agree with TRBD2. This CDR3 is 16 amino acids long. Trimming took 4 bases from V and 2 from J; bases not matched to a gene: 9. Germline CDR1 reads GTSNPN; CDR2 reads SVGIG (reference sequence). CDR3 sequence reads: CAWIRLAGGPYNEQFF. CDR3 nucleotides: TGTGCCTGGATCCGTTTGGCGGGGGGGCCCTACAATGAGCAGTTCTTC.

This sequence joins TRBV7-2 and TRBJ2-7, with 7 bases matching TRBD2. CDR1 is SGHTA and CDR2 is FQGNSA in the germline V gene. After removal of 6 bases from V and 5 bases from J, the junction contained 7 bases not matched to a gene. This CDR3 has 13 amino acids. The CDR3 nucleotides read TGTGCCAGCAGGAGGACTAGTATCGACGAGCAGTACTTC. Its translation: CASRRTSIDEQYF.

The chain is built from TRBV29-1 and TRBJ2-7; tentatively, D is TRBD1 (6 bases). CDR1 and CDR2 (germline): SQVTM, ANQGSEA. V was cut by 6 bases and J by 7 bases, with 19 bases left in between. There are 13 residues in the CDR3. The CDR3 spells CSVDDRRSEEQYF. DNA of the CDR3: TGCAGCGTCGATGACAGGAGGAGTGAAGAGCAGTACTTC.

The J gene is TRBJ1-5, the V gene TRBV6-1, with D hard to call. V shed 3 bases and J shed 1 base, with 10 bases lying between them. This CDR3 is 15 amino acids long. Germline CDR1 is MNHNS and CDR2 is SASEGT. The CDR3 DNA follows: TGTGCCAGCAGTGAGTGGGCAGCAAGCAATCAGCCCCAGCATTTT. Amino acid sequence: CASSEWAASNQPQHF.

The chain joins TRBV13 to TRBJ2-7; TRBD2 matches at 14 bases. The CDR3 has 17 amino acids. J gave up 2 bases and V 0 bases, and 3 bases lay outside the gene matches. The germline V gene encodes CDR1 PRHDT and CDR2 FYEKMQ (reference sequence). The CDR3 sequence: CASSLGLTSGRAYEQYF. The CDR3 DNA is TGTGCCAGCAGCTTAGGCCTGACTAGCGGGAGGGCCTACGAGCAGTACTTC.

On this clone: Other DNA sequences of this sample code for an identical CDR3. The rearrangement uses TRBV2 and TRBJ2-5; 10 bases are a match to TRBD1. The CDR3 is 14 residues long. The germline V gene has CDR1 SNHLY and CDR2 FYNNEI. The V gene end was trimmed by 5 bases and the J gene end by 5 bases; junction bases not matched to a gene: 5. The CDR3 nucleotides read TGTGCCAGCAGTTTAGGGACAGGGGAGGAGACCCAGTACTTC. Protein: CASSLGTGEETQYF.

This chain links TRBV28 with TRBJ2-1, with unresolved D. The V gene's germline CDR1 is MDHEN and CDR2 SYDVKM. The CDR3 loop spans 12 amino acids. Trimming left V 1 base short and J 7 bases short, with 5 bases between. CDR3 bases: TGTGCCAGCAGTTTATCCGGGAATGAGCAGTTCTTC. This sequence encodes CASSLSGNEQFF.

The chain carries TRBV14 and TRBJ1-2; 9 bases match TRBD1. The J segment lost 8 bases and the V segment lost 4 bases, leaving 5 bases of the junction unmatched. This CDR3 is built from 13 residues. Germline V gene sequence: CDR1 SGHDN, CDR2 FVKESK. This CDR3 reads CASSRDRAGGYTF. The CDR3 DNA follows: TGTGCCAGCAGCCGGGACAGGGCAGGCGGCTACACCTTC.

This sequence joins TRBV28 and TRBJ1-2; D unclear. The CDR3 is 15 residues long. The V gene's germline CDR1 is MDHEN and CDR2 SYDVKM. The V end lost 4 bases, the J end lost 8 bases, and 20 bases lay between the germline ends. The CDR3 loop reads CASSYGILLAGGYTF. The CDR3 coding sequence is TGTGCCAGCAGTTACGGGATTCTTTTGGCGGGAGGCTACACCTTC.

This clone was observed a handful of times. The chain couples TRBV27 to TRBJ1-4; D call uncertain. The V and J ends lost 4 bases and 5 bases respectively, with 2 bases between them. From germline, CDR1 is MNHEY and CDR2 SMNVEV (reference sequence). The CDR3 consists of 11 residues. The CDR3 nucleotides are TGTGCCAGCAGTTCAAATGAAAAACTGTTTTTT. Translation gives CASSSNEKLFF.

The sample holds a few counts of this clone. A junction end diverges from the germline sequence, so it may reflect a read error. The V call is TRBV7-7, the J call TRBJ1-1; D is unclear. This CDR3 contains 13 residues. Germline V gene sequence: CDR1 SSHAT, CDR2 FNYEAQ (reference sequence). The CDR3 sequence: CASSRREDTEAFF. As DNA, the CDR3 is TGTGCTAGCAGCCGTAGGGAGGACACTGAAGCTTTCTTT.

The chain has TRBV20-1 and TRBJ2-3; D gene ambiguous. Germline CDR1 reads DFQATT; CDR2 reads SNEGSKA (reference sequence). The V and J ends lost 6 bases and 6 bases respectively, with 10 bases between them. This CDR3 spans 11 amino acids. The CDR3 nucleotides read TGCAGTGCGGCTTCCCGTGATACGCAGTATTTT. Translation: CSAASRDTQYF.

As DNA, the CDR3 is TGCAGCGTTGTCCTAGCGGGGGGCACAGATACGCAGTATTTT. Translated: CSVVLAGGTDTQYF. The chain employs TRBV29-1 and TRBJ2-3, with TRBD2 matching 10 bases. V dropped 4 bases and J dropped 1; count of bases not matched to a gene: 2. Germline values: CDR1 SQVTM, CDR2 ANQGSEA. The CDR3 runs 14 residues.